Shown below are 2 T cell receptor beta chains from a single sample sequenced in a study of regulatory T cells in long-lasting Graves disease. The time point was: persistent/refractory GD, antithyroid drugs over 5 years with positive TRAb. RNA extracted from PBMCs served as the sequencing template. Assembly of TCR beta libraries relied on iRepertoire HTBI primers together with Arm-PCR of CDR3 regions. TCRdb fed the multiplex PCR reads into MiXCR, producing one record per CDR3 protein. The table lists some 430,000 distinct CDR3 sequences, 20% to 25% of them singletons. Here the sequenced sample was peripheral blood mononuclear cells (PBMCs), taken when the disease was refractory, from a patient treated with antithyroid drugs. The receptors here all came from a female donor with Graves disease.

Details on this clonotype: One end of the junction does not line up with germline, which may come from a read error. V usage is TRBV7-2 and J usage is TRBJ2-7; D gene unclear. The CDR3 length is 13 residues. Germline CDR1 SGHTA, CDR2 FQGNSA. CDR3 region: CVSSWVGRPEQYF. DNA for the CDR3: TGTGTCAGCAGCTGGGTTGGCCGGCCAGAGCAGTACTTC. Full variable domain (rest looked up from reference TRBV7-2 and TRBJ2-7): GAGVSQSPSNKVTEKGKDVELRCDPISGHTALYWYRQSLGQGLEFLIYFQGNSAPDKSGLPSDRFSAERTGGSVSTLTIQRTQQEDSAVYLCVSSWVGRPEQYFGPGTRLTVT.

The rearrangement uses TRBV19 and TRBJ1-5; 9 bases are shared with TRBD1. Unmatched junction bases numbered 10, after V lost 0 bases and J lost 4 bases. The germline V gene encodes CDR1 LNHDA and CDR2 SQIVND (reference sequence). This CDR3 region has 18 residues. CDR3 DNA: TGTGCCAGTAGTATAGATCGAAGAGACAGGGGGAAAAATCAGCCCCAGCATTTT. This sequence encodes CASSIDRRDRGKNQPQHF.